One and the same sample provided the 12 T cell receptor beta chains below, sequenced in a study of blood T cell repertoires in COVID-19. Measured with immunoSEQ multiplex PCR; TCRdb has only the in-frame clones, and not every one. There are about 300,000 clones in the sample; around nine tenths occur only once, and roughly 2.9% lies in the top ten. Sequenced: PBMCs or T cells enriched from blood (not recorded which). All receptors derive from a woman between 50 and 59 years old who had been exposed to COVID-19.

The V and J genes are TRBV18 and TRBJ1-5, with a tentative D call TRBD1 (6 bases). The CDR3 loop spans 16 amino acids. Between the trimmed V and J ends, which lost 3 bases and 1 base, there was a span of 13 bases. CDR1 and CDR2 from the germline V gene are KGHSH and LQKENI. In DNA, the CDR3 is TGTGCCAGCTCACCCGACGACAGGCTAAGCAATCAGCCCCAGCATTTT. Residues: CASSPDDRLSNQPQHF.

This clone has a single count. V usage is TRBV5-4 and J usage is TRBJ2-5, with TRBD2 matching 11 bases. Germline assignment: CDR1 SGHNT and CDR2 YYREEE (reference sequence). Trimming at V came to 0 bases and at J to 5 bases, leaving 6 bases not matched to a gene. This CDR3 spans 16 amino acids. CDR3 sequence reads: CASSLGSGGAGETQYF. The CDR3 region has the DNA TGTGCCAGCAGCTTGGGTAGCGGGGGGGCCGGGGAGACCCAGTACTTC. Complete variable domain (other parts from reference TRBV5-4 and TRBJ2-5): ETGVTQSPTHLIKTRGQQVTLRCSSQSGHNTVSWYQQALGQGPQFIFQYYREEENGRGNFPPRFSGLQFPNYSSELNVNALELDDSALYLCASSLGSGGAGETQYFGPGTRLLVL.

The V gene is TRBV6-5, the J gene TRBJ1-3; D remains unclear. The CDR3 runs to 12 residues. Germline assignment: CDR1 MNHEY and CDR2 SVGAGI. V lost 8 bases and J 0 bases, leaving 5 bases between the germline ends. CDR3 sequence: CASFGSGNTIYF. The CDR3 nucleotides are TGTGCCAGCTTCGGCTCTGGAAACACCATATATTTT.

This rearrangement joins TRBV3-1 (or the pseudogene TRBV3-2) to TRBJ2-5; 7 bases map to TRBD2. The CDR3 extends over 15 amino acids. Germline V gene data show CDR1 as LGHDT and CDR2 as YNNKEL (reference sequence). The junction had 8 bases not matched to a gene; V was cut back by 7 bases and J by 0 bases. The chain's CDR3 is CASTPASGYQETQYF. The CDR3 coding sequence is TGTGCCAGCACTCCTGCTAGCGGATACCAAGAGACCCAGTACTTC.

The chain links TRBV6-1 to TRBJ2-7, with TRBD1 matching over 8 bases. The CDR3 has 15 residues. The junction had 7 bases not matched to a gene; V was cut back by 2 bases and J by 4 bases. The germline CDR1 and CDR2 sequences are MNHNS and SASEGT. CDR3 sequence reads: CASSERQGSRYEQYF. CDR3 coding DNA: TGTGCCAGCAGTGAAAGACAGGGGTCAAGATACGAGCAGTACTTC.

The genes are TRBV5-1 and TRBJ1-1, with TRBD1 matching over 7 bases. The CDR3 is made up of 15 amino acids. Trimming at V came to 4 bases and at J to 4 bases, leaving 10 bases not matched to a gene. The V gene's germline CDR1 is SGHRS and CDR2 YFSETQ. Written as DNA, the CDR3 is TGCGCCAGCAGCCCAGGACAGGTTCGGGGCACTGAAGCTTTCTTT. It specifies CASSPGQVRGTEAFF.

This chain connects TRBV10-3 to TRBJ2-7; TRBD2 aligns across 9 bases. Trimming took 10 bases from V and 0 from J; bases not matched to a gene: 10. This CDR3 contains 15 residues. Germline V CDR1 and CDR2: ENHRY, SYGVKD. The CDR3, as DNA: TGTGCCACCTCGGCCGCGGGGGGGGTCTCCTACGAGCAGTACTTC. It is translated as CATSAAGGVSYEQYF.

The chain couples TRBV28 to TRBJ2-3; 8 nucleotides agree with TRBD1. The germline V gene has CDR1 MDHEN and CDR2 SYDVKM. The V and J ends lost 6 bases and 0 bases, in that order; junction bases with no gene match: 5. The CDR3 contains 15 residues. CDR3 sequence: CASRKRTGSTDTQYF. CDR3 sequence (DNA): TGTGCCAGCAGAAAAAGGACAGGGAGCACAGATACGCAGTATTTT.

The chain carries TRBV19 and TRBJ1-1; 7 nucleotides align to TRBD1. CDR3 length: 15 residues. The junction had 6 bases not matched to a gene; V was cut back by 5 bases and J by 0 bases. Germline CDR1 is LNHDA and CDR2 is SQIVND (reference sequence). CDR3 DNA sequence: TGTGCCAGTAGTCCCCAGGGGGTGGTGAACACTGAAGCTTTCTTT. Translated: CASSPQGVVNTEAFF.

The rearrangement uses TRBV25-1 and TRBJ2-5; D perhaps matches TRBD1 (6 bases). V was cut by 0 bases and J by 4 bases, with 9 bases left in between. CDR3 size: 14 residues. Germline V gene sequence: CDR1 MGHDK, CDR2 SYGVNS. CDR3 loop: CASSEYKGVETQYF. CDR3 bases: TGTGCCAGCAGTGAATATAAGGGGGTAGAGACCCAGTACTTC.

The J gene is TRBJ1-3, the V gene TRBV2; the D gene is possibly TRBD1 (5 bases). The CDR3 runs 15 residues. The V end lost 6 bases, the J end lost 3 bases, and 15 bases lay between the germline ends. Per the germline V gene, CDR1 is SNHLY and CDR2 is FYNNEI. CDR3 bases: TGTGCCAGCAGCACAGGACACTCTGTTGGAAACACCATATATTTT. Translating it yields CASSTGHSVGNTIYF.

J is TRBJ2-7 and V is TRBV3-1 (or the pseudogene TRBV3-2), with 7 bases identical to TRBD1. J was trimmed by 3 bases and V by 3 bases; bases with no gene match: 14. Germline CDR1 reads LGHDT; CDR2 reads YNNKEL (reference sequence). This CDR3 contains 17 residues. The CDR3 DNA reads TGTGCCAGCAGCCAGTTCTATGGAGACAGGGCCCACTACGAGCAGTACTTC. Translation gives CASSQFYGDRAHYEQYF.